This T cell receptor beta chain was sequenced in a study of blood T cell repertoires in COVID-19. Across the study: Sites in the United States, Italy and Spain provided acute and convalescent COVID-19 samples. PBMCs, B-cell-depleted T cells, or T cells were the source of the cDNA or gDNA that made up the material.

Profiling relied on immunoSEQ multiplex PCR, and the TCRdb table lists in-frame clones only, not all of them. The sample has over 200,000 clones, around nine tenths seen once. The CDR3 runs 15 residues. Trimming took off 0 bases at V and 5 bases at J, with 9 bases between the two ends. Germline values: CDR1 SGHRS, CDR2 YFSETQ. Cohort assignment relied on participant-reported clinical history. Cohort 3 recovery required two negative PCRs, clearance, or symptom resolution. Sequencing used PBMCs or T cells enriched from blood (not recorded which). V is TRBV5-1 and J is TRBJ1-6; TRBD1 is a possible D gene (5 bases). This clonotype was sampled from a man aged 25-45 years who had recovered from COVID-19. The CDR3 DNA sequence: TGCGCCAGCAGCTTGGCGGGACTTAATAATTCACCCCTCCACTTT. Translated, it gives CASSLAGLNNSPLHF. Variable domain in full (rest from reference TRBV5-1 and TRBJ1-6): KAGVTQTPRYLIKTRGQQVTLSCSPISGHRSVSWYQQTPGQGLQFLFEYFSETQRNKGNFPGRFSGRQFSNSRSEMNVSTLELGDSALYLCASSLAGLNNSPLHFGNGTRLTVT.